In this sample, the clone carrying this T cell receptor beta chain turned up many times. Its antigen is unknown. The sample is drawn from a study of response to subunit inactivated influenza vaccine. Overall study results and limits: Authors suggested each seasonal influenza vaccination recruits few new T cells.

TCRdb used MiXCR to reprocess the RT-PCR reads, holding one entry per CDR3 protein. The sample records over 400,000 distinct CDR3 sequences, under 15% being singletons. Germline values: CDR1 SGHRS, CDR2 YFSETQ. V lost 7 bases and J lost 4, with 12 bases in between. The CDR3 sequence is 13 residues long. The sequence was obtained from a man between 45 and 60 years old who received an inactivated influenza vaccine. The sample consisted of PBMCs from blood, taken 45 days after vaccination. This chain uses TRBV5-1 with TRBJ2-1; no firm D call. The CDR3 DNA is TGCGCCAGCTCCGTGGGGTCGTACAATGAGCAGTTCTTC. Translating it yields CASSVGSYNEQFF.